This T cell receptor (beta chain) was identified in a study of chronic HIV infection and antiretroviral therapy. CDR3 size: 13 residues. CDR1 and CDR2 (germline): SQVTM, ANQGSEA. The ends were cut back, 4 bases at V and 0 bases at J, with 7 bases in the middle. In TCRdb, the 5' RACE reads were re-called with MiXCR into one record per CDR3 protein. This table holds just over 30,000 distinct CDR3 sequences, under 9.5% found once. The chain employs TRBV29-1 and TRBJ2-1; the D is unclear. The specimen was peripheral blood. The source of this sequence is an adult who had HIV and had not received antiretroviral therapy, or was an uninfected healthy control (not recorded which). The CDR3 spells CSVGISSYNEQFF. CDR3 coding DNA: TGCAGCGTTGGTATTAGCTCCTACAATGAGCAGTTCTTC.